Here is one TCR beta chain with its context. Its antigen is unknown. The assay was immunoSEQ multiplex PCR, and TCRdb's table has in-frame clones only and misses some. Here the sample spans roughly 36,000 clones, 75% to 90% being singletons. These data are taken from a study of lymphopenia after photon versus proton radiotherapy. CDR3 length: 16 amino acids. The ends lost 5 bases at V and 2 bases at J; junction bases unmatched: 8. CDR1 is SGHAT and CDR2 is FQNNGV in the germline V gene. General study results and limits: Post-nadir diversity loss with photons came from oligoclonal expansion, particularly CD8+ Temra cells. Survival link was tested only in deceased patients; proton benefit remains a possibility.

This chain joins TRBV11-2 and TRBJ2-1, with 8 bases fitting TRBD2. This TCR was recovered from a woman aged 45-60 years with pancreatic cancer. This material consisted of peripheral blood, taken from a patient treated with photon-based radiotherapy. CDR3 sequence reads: CASSARVAGTYNEQFF. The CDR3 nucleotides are TGTGCCAGCAGCGCCAGGGTAGCGGGAACCTACAATGAGCAGTTCTTC.